This TCR beta chain is drawn from a study of PD-1 blockade in classical Hodgkin lymphoma. By share, this clone counts as medium-sized. Its antigen is as yet unknown. Documented time point: cycle 4 day 1 (C4D1), after five to seven weeks of nivolumab. The patients all showed relapse after autologous stem cell transplantation, while their brentuximab vedotin exposure varied. Study findings and constraints: Unlike CD8+ TCR diversity, which did not rise significantly by C4D1, CD4+ TCR diversity did.

The V gene lost 1 base and the J gene lost 7 bases, with 14 bases spanning the gap. CDR3 length: 16 amino acids. CDR1 and CDR2 (germline): SGHTA, FQGTGA. Only in-frame clones appear in the TCRdb table, and some are missing; sequencing was by immunoSEQ multiplex PCR. Of approximately 17,000 clones in the sample, approximately 68% were seen once. The chain recombines TRBV7-3 with TRBJ1-6; TRBD1 might be the D (5 bases). The TCR comes from a human donor with classical Hodgkin lymphoma. Source: peripheral blood mononuclear cells (PBMCs), taken before the fourth cycle of nivolumab. The CDR3 is CASSLNRPGSNSPLHF. As DNA, the CDR3 is TGTGCCAGCAGCTTAAACCGTCCAGGGTCCAATTCACCCCTCCACTTT.